The sequence of this T cell receptor beta chain was determined in a study of T cells in Graves' hyperthyroidism and ophthalmopathy. Study at large: The authors collected peripheral blood at initial diagnosis, before any treatment. Study findings and constraints: In the analysis, a 13 V-J model separated ophthalmopathy from stable hyperthyroidism. Researchers found most expanded thyroid clonotypes above 0.001 in blood as well.

RNA transcripts served as the template for amplifying TCR beta CDR3 regions. The HTBI primer set was used in a first-round RT-PCR of the TCR CDR3. MiXCR, run by TCRdb on the multiplex PCR reads, gives a single entry per CDR3 protein. Of 480,000 or so distinct CDR3 sequences listed, roughly 14% are singletons. This sample holds PBMCs from 10 ml fresh peripheral blood. A few counts support this clonotype. The antigen remains unidentified. Deletions cut 6 bases from V and 9 bases from J, with 15 bases between. Germline-derived CDR1 and CDR2 are SEHNR and FQNEAQ (reference sequence). This CDR3 is 12 amino acids long.

The sequence derives from a woman younger than 35 with Graves' hyperthyroidism. The chain recombines TRBV7-9 with TRBJ2-7; tentatively, D is TRBD1 (5 bases). The sample consisted of blood. CDR3 in amino acids: CASSYPRGRQYV. Written as DNA, the CDR3 is TGTGCCAGCAGTTACCCAAGGGGAAGGCAGTACGTC.